Given below is one T cell receptor beta chain in context. The data derive from a study of blood T cell repertoires in COVID-19. Study-level background: The United States, Italy and Spain supplied acute and convalescent COVID-19 samples.

The germline V gene encodes CDR1 SEHNR and CDR2 FQNEAQ (reference sequence). V lost 1 base, J lost 5 bases, and 11 bases lay in between. The CDR3 loop spans 15 amino acids. In the authors' workflow: By means of reference gene primer amplification, nucleated cell counts were estimated. TCRdb's table, derived via immunoSEQ multiplex PCR, lists solely in-frame clones and lacks some. The D gene and trimming were derived from the DNA, and the V and J assignments and clone size from that table. The sample includes some 530,000 clones, about 88% of them seen just once. Participants reported their clinical history, and cohort assignment relied on those reports. Among Cohort 3 donors, those recovered had two negative PCRs, clearance, or symptom resolution.

The receptor was isolated from a woman aged 55-75 years who had recovered from COVID-19. J is TRBJ1-4 and V is TRBV7-9, with a tentative D call TRBD1 (5 bases). Material: PBMCs or T cells enriched from blood (not recorded which). The CDR3 coding sequence is TGTGCCAGCAGCTTAGGATCAGGGCGCAATGAAAAACTGTTTTTT. Protein sequence: CASSLGSGRNEKLFF.